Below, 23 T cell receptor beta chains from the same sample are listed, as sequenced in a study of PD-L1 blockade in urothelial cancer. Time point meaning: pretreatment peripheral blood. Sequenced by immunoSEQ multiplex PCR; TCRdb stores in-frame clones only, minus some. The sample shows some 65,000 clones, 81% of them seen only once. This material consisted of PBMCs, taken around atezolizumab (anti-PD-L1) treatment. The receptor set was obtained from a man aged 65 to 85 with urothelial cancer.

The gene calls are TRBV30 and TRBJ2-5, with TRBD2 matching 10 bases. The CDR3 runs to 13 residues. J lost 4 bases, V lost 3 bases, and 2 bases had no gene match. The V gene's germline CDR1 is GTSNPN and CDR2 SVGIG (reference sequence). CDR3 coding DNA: TGTGCCTGGAGGCTAGCGGGAGTAGAGACCCAGTACTTC. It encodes CAWRLAGVETQYF. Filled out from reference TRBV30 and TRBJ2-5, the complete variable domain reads SQTIHQWPATLVQPVGSPLSLECTVEGTSNPNLYWYRQAAGRGLQLLFYSVGIGQISSEVPQNLSASRPQDRQFILSSKKLLLSDSGFYLCAWRLAGVETQYFGPGTRLLVL.

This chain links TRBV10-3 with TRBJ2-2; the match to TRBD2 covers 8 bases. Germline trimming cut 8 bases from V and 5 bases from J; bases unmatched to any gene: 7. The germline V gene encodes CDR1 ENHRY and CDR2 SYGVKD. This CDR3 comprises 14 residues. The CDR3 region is CAIGAGADTGELFF. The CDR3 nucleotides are TGTGCCATCGGAGCGGGAGCAGATACCGGGGAGCTGTTTTTT.

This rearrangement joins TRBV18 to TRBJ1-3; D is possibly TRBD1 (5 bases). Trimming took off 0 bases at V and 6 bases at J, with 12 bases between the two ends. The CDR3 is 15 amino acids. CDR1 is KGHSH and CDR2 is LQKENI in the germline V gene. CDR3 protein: CASSPPVAGSNTIYF. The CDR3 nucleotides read TGTGCCAGCTCACCACCGGTCGCAGGGTCAAACACCATATATTTT.

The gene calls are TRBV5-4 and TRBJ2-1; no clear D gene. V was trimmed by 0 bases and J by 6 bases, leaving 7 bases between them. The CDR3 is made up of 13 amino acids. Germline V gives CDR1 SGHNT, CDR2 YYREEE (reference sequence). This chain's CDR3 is CASSLVAANEQFF. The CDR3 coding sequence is TGTGCCAGCAGCTTGGTGGCCGCCAATGAGCAGTTCTTC.

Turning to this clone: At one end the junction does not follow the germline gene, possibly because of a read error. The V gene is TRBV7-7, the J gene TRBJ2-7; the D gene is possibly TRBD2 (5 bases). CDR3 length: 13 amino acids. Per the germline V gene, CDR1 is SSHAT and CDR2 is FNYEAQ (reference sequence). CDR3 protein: CASSLFSGYEQYF. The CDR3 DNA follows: TGTGCTAGCAGCTTATTTTCGGGATACGAGCAGTACTTC.

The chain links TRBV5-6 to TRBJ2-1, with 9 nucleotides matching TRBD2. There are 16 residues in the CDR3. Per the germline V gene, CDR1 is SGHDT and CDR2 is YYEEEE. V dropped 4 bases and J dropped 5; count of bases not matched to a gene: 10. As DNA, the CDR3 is TGTGCCAGCAGCCCTACACCTAGCGGGGTTAACAATGAGCAGTTCTTC. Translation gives CASSPTPSGVNNEQFF.

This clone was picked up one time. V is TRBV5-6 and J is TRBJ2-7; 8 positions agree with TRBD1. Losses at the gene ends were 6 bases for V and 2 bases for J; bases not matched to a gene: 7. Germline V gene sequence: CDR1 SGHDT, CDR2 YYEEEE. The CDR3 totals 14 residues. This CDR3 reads CASTYGTGAYEQYF. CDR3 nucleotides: TGTGCCAGCACCTATGGGACAGGAGCCTACGAGCAGTACTTC.

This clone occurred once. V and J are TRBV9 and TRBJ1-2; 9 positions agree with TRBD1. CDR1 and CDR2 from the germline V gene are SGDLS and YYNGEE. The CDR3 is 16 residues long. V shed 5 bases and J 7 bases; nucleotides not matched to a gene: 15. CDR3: CASSKPGQGLKGGYTF. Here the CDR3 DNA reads TGTGCCAGCAGTAAACCGGGACAGGGTTTGAAAGGTGGCTACACCTTC.

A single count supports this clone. This CDR3 is CASSTHRGYQETQYF. Here the CDR3 DNA reads TGTGCCAGTAGTACTCACAGGGGCTACCAAGAGACCCAGTACTTC. The chain combines TRBV19 with TRBJ2-5; 7 nucleotides match TRBD1. Germline V gene data show CDR1 as LNHDA and CDR2 as SQIVND (reference sequence). Trimming took 4 bases from V and 0 from J; bases not matched to a gene: 5. CDR3 length: 15 amino acids.

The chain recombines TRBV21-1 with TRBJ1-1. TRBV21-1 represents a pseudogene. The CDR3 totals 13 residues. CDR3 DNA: TGTGCCAGCAGCAGGCGGGGGGACACTGAAGCTTTCTTT. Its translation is CASSRRGDTEAFF.

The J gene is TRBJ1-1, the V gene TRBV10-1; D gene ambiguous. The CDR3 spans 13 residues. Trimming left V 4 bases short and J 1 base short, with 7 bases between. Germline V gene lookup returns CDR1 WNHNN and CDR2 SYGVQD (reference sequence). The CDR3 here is CASSAAGNTEAFF. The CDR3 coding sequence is TGCGCCAGCAGTGCCGCGGGGAACACTGAAGCTTTCTTT.

This CDR3 reads CASSYSRTSGSYEQYF. The CDR3 DNA sequence: TGTGCCAGCAGTTACTCACGGACTAGCGGGAGCTACGAGCAGTACTTC. This chain uses TRBV6-5 with TRBJ2-7; 13 bases line up with TRBD2. Losses at the gene ends were 0 bases for V and 3 bases for J; bases not matched to a gene: 2. The CDR3 is 16 residues long. Germline V lookup: CDR1 MNHEY, CDR2 SVGAGI.

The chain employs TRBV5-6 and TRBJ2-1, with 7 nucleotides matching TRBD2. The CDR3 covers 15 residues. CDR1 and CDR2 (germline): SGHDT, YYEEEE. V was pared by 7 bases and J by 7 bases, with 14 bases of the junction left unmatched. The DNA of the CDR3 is TGTGCCAGCCAACCGGGACTACCTCTCACTAATGAGCAGTTCTTC. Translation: CASQPGLPLTNEQFF.

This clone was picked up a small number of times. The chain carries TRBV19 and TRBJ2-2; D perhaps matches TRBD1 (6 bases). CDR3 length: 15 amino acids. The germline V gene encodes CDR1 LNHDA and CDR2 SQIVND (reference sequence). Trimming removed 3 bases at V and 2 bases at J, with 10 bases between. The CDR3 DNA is TGTGCCAGTAGTATGTGGACAGATAACACCGGGGAGCTGTTTTTT. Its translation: CASSMWTDNTGELFF.

The CDR3 is CASSLGGRAYNEQFF. The CDR3 DNA follows: TGTGCCAGCAGCTTAGGCGGGAGGGCCTACAATGAGCAGTTCTTC. The chain has TRBV7-9 and TRBJ2-1, with 9 nucleotides matching TRBD2. V lost 1 base, J lost 2 bases, and 0 bases stayed unmatched. Germline V CDR1 and CDR2: SEHNR, FQNEAQ (reference sequence). The CDR3 runs 15 residues.

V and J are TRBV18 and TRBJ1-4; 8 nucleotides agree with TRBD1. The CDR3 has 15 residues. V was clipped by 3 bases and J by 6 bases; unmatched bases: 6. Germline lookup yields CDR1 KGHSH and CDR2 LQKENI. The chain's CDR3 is CASSPIQGEYEKLFF. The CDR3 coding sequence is TGTGCCAGCTCACCGATACAGGGGGAATATGAAAAACTGTTTTTT.

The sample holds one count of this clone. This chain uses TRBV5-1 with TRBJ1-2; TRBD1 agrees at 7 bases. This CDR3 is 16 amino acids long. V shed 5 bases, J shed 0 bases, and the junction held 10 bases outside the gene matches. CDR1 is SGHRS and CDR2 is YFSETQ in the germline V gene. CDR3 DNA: TGCGCCAGCAGGAACACCGACAGGGCAACTAACTATGGCTACACCTTC. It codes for CASRNTDRATNYGYTF.

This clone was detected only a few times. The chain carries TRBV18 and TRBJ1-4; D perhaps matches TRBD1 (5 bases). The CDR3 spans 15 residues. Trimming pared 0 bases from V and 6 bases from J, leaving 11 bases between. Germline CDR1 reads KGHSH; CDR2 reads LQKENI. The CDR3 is CASSPPAGPDEKLFF. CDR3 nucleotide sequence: TGTGCCAGCTCACCACCGGCGGGGCCAGATGAAAAACTGTTTTTT. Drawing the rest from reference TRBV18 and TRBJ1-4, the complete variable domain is NAGVMQNPRHLVRRRGQEARLRCSPMKGHSHVYWYRQLPEEGLKFMVYLQKENIIDESGMPKERFSAEFPKEGPSILRIQQVVRGDSAAYFCASSPPAGPDEKLFFGSGTQLSVL.

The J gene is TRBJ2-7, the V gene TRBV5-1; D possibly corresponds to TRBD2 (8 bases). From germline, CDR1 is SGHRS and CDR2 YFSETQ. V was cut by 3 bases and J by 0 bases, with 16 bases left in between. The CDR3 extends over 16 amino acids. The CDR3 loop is CASSSQTGTSSYEQYF. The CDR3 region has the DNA TGCGCCAGCAGCTCACAGACAGGGACTAGCTCCTACGAGCAGTACTTC.

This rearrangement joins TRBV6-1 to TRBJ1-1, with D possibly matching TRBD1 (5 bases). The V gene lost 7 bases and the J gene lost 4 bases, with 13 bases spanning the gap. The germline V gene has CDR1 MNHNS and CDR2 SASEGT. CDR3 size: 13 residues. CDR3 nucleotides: TGTGCCAGCACCTTTAACCAGGGCACTGAAGCTTTCTTT. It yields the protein CASTFNQGTEAFF.

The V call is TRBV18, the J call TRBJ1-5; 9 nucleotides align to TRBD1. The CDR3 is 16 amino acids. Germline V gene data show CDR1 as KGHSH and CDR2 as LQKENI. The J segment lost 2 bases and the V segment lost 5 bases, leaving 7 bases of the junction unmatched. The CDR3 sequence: CASSVTGQGGNQPQHF. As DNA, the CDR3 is TGTGCCAGCTCAGTCACGGGACAGGGAGGCAATCAGCCCCAGCATTTT.

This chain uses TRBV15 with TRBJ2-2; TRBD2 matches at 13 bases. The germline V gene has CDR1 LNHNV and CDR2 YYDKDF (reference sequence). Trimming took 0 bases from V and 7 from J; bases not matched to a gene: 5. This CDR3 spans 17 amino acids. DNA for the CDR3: TGTGCCACCAGCAGAGAACTAGCGGGAGGGCCGGGCGGGGAGCTGTTTTTT. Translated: CATSRELAGGPGGELFF.

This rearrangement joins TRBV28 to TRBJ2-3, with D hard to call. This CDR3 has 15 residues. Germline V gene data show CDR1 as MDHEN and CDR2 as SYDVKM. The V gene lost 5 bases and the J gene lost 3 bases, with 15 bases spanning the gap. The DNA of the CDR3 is TGTGCCAGCAGTCCCGCCGGGTCACCGACAGATACGCAGTATTTT. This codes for CASSPAGSPTDTQYF.